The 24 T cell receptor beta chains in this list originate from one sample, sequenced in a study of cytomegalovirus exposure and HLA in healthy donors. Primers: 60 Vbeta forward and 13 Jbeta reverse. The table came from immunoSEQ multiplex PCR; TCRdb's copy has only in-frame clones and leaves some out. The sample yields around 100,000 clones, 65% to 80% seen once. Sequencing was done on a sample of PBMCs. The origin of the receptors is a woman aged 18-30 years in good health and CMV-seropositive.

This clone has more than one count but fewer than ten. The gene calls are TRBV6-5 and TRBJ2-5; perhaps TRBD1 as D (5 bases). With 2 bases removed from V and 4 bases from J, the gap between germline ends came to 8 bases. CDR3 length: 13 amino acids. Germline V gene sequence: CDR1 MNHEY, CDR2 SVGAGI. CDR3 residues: CASSYRRAETQYF. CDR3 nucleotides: TGTGCCAGCAGTTACCGCAGGGCAGAGACCCAGTACTTC.

CDR3 DNA: TGTGCCAGCTCACGCACAGACGATCAGCCCCAGCATTTT. Its translation: CASSRTDDQPQHF. V and J are TRBV18 and TRBJ1-5; the D is unclear. The germline V gene has CDR1 KGHSH and CDR2 LQKENI. The CDR3 length is 13 residues. V was cut by 4 bases and J by 5 bases, with 9 bases left in between.

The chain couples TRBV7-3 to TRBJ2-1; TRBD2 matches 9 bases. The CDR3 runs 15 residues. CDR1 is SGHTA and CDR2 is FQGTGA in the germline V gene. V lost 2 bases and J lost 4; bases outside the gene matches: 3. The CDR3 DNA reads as TGTGCCAGCAGCTTACTAGCGGGAACTTACAATGAGCAGTTCTTC. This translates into CASSLLAGTYNEQFF. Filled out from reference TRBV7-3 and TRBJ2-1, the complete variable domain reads GAGVSQTPSNKVTEKGKYVELRCDPISGHTALYWYRQSLGQGPEFLIYFQGTGAADDSGLPNDRFFAVRPEGSVSTLKIQRTERGDSAVYLCASSLLAGTYNEQFFGPGTRLTVL.

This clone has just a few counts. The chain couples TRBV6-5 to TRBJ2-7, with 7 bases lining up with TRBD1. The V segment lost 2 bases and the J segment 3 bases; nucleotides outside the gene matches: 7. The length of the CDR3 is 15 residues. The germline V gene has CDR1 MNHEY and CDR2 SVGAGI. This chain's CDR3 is CASSYEGTAYYEQYF. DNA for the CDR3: TGTGCCAGCAGTTACGAAGGGACAGCCTACTACGAGCAGTACTTC.

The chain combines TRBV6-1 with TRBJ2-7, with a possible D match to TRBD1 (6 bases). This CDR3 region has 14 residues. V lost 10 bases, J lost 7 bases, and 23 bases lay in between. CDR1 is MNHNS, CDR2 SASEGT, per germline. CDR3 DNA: TGTGCCACCGCATGGACAGTTCTGACGGGGGAGCAGTACTTC. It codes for CATAWTVLTGEQYF.

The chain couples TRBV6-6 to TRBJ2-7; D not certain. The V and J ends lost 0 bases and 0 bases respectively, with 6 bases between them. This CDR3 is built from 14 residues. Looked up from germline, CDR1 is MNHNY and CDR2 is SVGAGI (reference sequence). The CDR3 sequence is CASSYSPSSYEQYF. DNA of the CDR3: TGTGCCAGCAGTTACTCTCCGAGCTCCTACGAGCAGTACTTC.

The CDR3 here is CASRYGGENSYEQYF. The CDR3 nucleotides are TGCGCCAGCAGATATGGCGGGGAAAACTCCTACGAGCAGTACTTC. This chain links TRBV5-1 with TRBJ2-7, with TRBD2 as a possible D gene (6 bases). There are 15 residues in the CDR3. Trimming took off 5 bases at V and 0 bases at J, with 15 bases between the two ends. Germline-derived CDR1 and CDR2 are SGHRS and YFSETQ.

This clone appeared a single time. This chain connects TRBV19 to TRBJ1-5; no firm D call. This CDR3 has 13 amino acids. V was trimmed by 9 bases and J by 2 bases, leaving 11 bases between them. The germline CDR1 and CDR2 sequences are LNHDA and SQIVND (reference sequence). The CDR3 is CASSREGNQPQHF. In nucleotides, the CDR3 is TGTGCCAGCAGTCGGGAGGGCAATCAGCCCCAGCATTTT.

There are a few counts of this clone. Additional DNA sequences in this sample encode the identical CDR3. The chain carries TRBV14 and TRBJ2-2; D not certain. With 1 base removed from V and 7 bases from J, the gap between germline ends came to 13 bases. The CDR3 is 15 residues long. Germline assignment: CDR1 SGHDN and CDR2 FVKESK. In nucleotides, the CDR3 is TGTGCCAGCAGCCAAGCCGCCGGAGCGAACGGGGAGCTGTTTTTT. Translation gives CASSQAAGANGELFF.

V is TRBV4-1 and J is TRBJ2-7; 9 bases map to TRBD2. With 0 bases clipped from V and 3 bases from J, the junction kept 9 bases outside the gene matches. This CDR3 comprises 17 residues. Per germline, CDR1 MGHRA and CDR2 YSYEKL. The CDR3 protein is CASSQDELGGRVYEQYF. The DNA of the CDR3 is TGCGCCAGCAGCCAAGATGAGCTAGGCGGGAGGGTCTACGAGCAGTACTTC.

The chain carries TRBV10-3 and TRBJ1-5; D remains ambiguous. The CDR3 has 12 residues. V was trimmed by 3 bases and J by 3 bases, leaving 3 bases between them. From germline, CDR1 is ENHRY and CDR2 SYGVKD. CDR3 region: CAISDFNQPQHF. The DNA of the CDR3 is TGTGCCATCAGTGACTTCAATCAGCCCCAGCATTTT.

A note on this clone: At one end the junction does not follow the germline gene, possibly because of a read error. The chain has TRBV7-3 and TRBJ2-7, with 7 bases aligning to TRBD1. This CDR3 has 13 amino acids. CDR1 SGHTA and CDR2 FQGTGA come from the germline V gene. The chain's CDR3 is CASSLEGGYERYF. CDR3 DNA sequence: TGTGCCAGCAGCCTTGAAGGGGGCTACGAGCGGTACTTC.

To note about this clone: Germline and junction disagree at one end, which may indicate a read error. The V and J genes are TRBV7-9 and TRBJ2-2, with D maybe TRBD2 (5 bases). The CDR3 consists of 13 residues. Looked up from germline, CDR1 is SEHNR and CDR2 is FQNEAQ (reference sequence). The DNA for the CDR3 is TGTGCCAGCAAGGAGGCGAACACCGAGGAGCTGTTTTTT. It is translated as CASKEANTEELFF. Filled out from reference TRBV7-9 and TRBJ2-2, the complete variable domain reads DTGVSQNPRHKITKRGQNVTFRCDPISEHNRLYWYRQTLGQGPEFLTYFQNEAQLEKSRLLSDRFSAERPKGSFSTLEIQRTEQGDSAMYLCASKEANTEELFFGEGSRLTVL.

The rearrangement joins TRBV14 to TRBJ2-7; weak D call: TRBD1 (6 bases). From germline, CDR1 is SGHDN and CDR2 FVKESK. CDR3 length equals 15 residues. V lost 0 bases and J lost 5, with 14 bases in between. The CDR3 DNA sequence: TGTGCCAGCAGCCAAGATTGGACAGAAGGGAACGAGCAGTACTTC. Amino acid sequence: CASSQDWTEGNEQYF.

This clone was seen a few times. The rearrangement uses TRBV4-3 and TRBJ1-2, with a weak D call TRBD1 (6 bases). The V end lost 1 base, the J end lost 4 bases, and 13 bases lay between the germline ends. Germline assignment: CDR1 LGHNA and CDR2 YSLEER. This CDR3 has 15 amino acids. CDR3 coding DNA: TGCGCCAGCAGCCAAGGGGACGGGACACTCTATGGCTACACCTTC. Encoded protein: CASSQGDGTLYGYTF.

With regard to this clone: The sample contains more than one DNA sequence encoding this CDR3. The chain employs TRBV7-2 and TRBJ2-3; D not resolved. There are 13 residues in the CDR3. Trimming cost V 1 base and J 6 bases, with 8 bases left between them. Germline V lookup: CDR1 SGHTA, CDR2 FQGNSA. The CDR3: CASSLVASDTQYF. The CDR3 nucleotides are TGTGCCAGCAGCTTAGTAGCAAGCGATACGCAGTATTTT.

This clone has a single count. The CDR3 spells CASRGLPDNYGYTF. The CDR3 nucleotides read TGTGCCAGCAGGGGGCTCCCAGATAACTATGGCTACACCTTC. The chain combines TRBV27 with TRBJ1-2, with TRBD1 as a possible D gene (5 bases). Trimming stripped 6 bases from V and 1 base from J, with 12 bases between. CDR1 and CDR2 (germline): MNHEY, SMNVEV (reference sequence). This CDR3 has 14 residues.

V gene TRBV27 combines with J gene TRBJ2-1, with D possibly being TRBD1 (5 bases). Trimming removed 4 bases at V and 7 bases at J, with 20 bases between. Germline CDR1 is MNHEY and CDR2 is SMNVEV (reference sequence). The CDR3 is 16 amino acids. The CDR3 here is CASSSPGIGWGNEQFF. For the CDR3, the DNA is TGTGCCAGCAGTTCCCCAGGGATAGGATGGGGAAATGAGCAGTTCTTC.

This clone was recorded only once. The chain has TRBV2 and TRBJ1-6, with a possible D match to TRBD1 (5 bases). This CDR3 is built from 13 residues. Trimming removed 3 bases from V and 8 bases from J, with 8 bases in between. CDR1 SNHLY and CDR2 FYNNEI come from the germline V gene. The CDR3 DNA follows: TGTGCCAGCAGTGAGCGGGGGTATTCACCCCTCCACTTT. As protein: CASSERGYSPLHF. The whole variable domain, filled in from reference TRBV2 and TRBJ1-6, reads EPEVTQTPSHQVTQMGQEVILRCVPISNHLYFYWYRQILGQKVEFLVSFYNNEISEKSEIFDDQFSVERPDGSNFTLKIRSTKLEDSAMYFCASSERGYSPLHFGNGTRLTVT.

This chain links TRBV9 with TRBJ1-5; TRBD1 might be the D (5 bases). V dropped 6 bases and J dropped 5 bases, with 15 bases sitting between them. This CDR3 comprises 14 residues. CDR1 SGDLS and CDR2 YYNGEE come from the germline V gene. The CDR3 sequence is CASNVGGGDQPQHF. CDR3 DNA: TGTGCCAGCAACGTGGGGGGAGGGGATCAGCCCCAGCATTTT.

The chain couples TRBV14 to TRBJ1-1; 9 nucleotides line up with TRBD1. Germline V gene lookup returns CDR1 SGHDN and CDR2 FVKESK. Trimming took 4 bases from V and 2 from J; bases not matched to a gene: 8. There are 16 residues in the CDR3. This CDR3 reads CASSLLTGQGNTEAFF. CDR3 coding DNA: TGTGCCAGCAGCCTCTTGACGGGACAGGGTAACACTGAAGCTTTCTTT.

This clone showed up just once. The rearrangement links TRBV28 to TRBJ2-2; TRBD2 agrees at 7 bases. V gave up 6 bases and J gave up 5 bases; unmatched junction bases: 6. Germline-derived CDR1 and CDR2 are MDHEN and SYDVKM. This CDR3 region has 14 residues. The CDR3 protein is CASRGGPRTGELFF. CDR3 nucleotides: TGTGCCAGCAGGGGAGGGCCGAGGACCGGGGAGCTGTTTTTT.

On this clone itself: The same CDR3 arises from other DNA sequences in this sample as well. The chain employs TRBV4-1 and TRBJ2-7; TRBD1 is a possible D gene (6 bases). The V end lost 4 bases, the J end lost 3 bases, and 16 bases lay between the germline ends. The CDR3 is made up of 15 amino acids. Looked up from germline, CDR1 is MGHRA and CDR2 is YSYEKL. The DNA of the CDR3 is TGCGCCAGCAGCCCCACAGGGACAAGGAGCTACGAGCAGTACTTC. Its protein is CASSPTGTRSYEQYF.

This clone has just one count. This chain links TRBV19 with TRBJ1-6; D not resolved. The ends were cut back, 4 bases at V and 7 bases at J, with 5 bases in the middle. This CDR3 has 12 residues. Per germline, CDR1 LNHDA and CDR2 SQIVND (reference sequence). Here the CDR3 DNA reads TGTGCCAGTAGTAAGAGGAATTCACCCCTCCACTTT. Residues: CASSKRNSPLHF.